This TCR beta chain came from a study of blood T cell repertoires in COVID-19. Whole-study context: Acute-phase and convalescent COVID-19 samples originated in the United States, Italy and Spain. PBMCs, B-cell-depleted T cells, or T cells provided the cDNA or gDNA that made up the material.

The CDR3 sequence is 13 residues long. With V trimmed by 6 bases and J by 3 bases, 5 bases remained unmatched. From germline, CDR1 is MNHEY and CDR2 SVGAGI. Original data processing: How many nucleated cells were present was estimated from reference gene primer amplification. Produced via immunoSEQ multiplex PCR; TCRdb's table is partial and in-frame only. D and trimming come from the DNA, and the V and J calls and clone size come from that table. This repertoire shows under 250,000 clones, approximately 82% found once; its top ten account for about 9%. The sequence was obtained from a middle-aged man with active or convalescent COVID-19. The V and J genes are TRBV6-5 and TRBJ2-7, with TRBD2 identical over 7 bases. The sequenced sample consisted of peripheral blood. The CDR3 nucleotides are TGTGCCAGCAGCAGGACTAGAAACTACGAGCAGTACTTC. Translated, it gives CASSRTRNYEQYF.